These T cell receptor beta chains were read from a single sample in a study of PD-1 blockade in classical Hodgkin lymphoma. Assay: immunoSEQ multiplex PCR; the TCRdb copy retains only in-frame clones and omits some. The sample holds under 30,000 clones, 65% to 90% seen once. Here the sequenced sample was CD4+ T cells from blood, taken at baseline. The receptors originated from a human donor with classical Hodgkin lymphoma. Each CDR3 is given with its conserved first and last residue. D genes are given only for firm matches. Rows may omit the clone size; those that give it use once, few, many or a size class.

cdr3_length: 14
clone_size: few
v_call: TRBV19
j_call: TRBJ2-7
d_call: TRBD1
cdr3_nt: TGTGCCAGTAGTTCACCCGGACAGGGCAGGGAGCAGTACTTC
cdr3_aa: CASSSPGQGREQYF

cdr3_length: 17
clone_size: .
v_call: TRBV4-3
j_call: TRBJ2-7
d_call: TRBD2
cdr3_nt: TGCGCCAGCAGCCAGAGTTTTAGCGGGAGCGTTGGCTACGAGCAGTACTTC
cdr3_aa: CASSQSFSGSVGYEQYF

cdr3_length: 16
clone_size: .
v_call: TRBV5-4
j_call: TRBJ2-1
d_call: TRBD2
cdr3_nt: TGTGCCAGCAGCCAGGGTGGGACTAGCGGGAGTGGTGAGCAGTTCTTC
cdr3_aa: CASSQGGTSGSGEQFF

cdr3_length: 13
clone_size: .
v_call: TRBV27
j_call: TRBJ1-4
d_call: .
cdr3_nt: TGTGCCCCGACAGGTCGTAGTGGTGAAAAACTGTTTTTT
cdr3_aa: CAPTGRSGEKLFF

cdr3_length: 13
clone_size: .
v_call: TRBV2
j_call: TRBJ1-1
d_call: .
cdr3_nt: TGTGCCAGCAAGCTAAGGGAGAACACTGAAGCTTTCTTT
cdr3_aa: CASKLRENTEAFF

cdr3_length: 12
clone_size: .
v_call: TRBV6-1
j_call: TRBJ1-1
d_call: .
cdr3_nt: TGTGCCAGCAGACTCGTGAACACTGAAGCTTTCTTT
cdr3_aa: CASRLVNTEAFF

cdr3_length: 13
clone_size: .
v_call: TRBV27
j_call: TRBJ1-5
d_call: .
cdr3_nt: TGTGCCAGCAGTTTACAATGGAATCAGCCCCAGCATTTT
cdr3_aa: CASSLQWNQPQHF

cdr3_length: 16
clone_size: .
v_call: TRBV7-9
j_call: TRBJ1-2
d_call: TRBD1
cdr3_nt: TGTGCCAGCAGCTTATACCGGGACAGGGCCTACTATGGCTACACCTTC
cdr3_aa: CASSLYRDRAYYGYTF

cdr3_length: 16
clone_size: once
v_call: TRBV19
j_call: TRBJ1-1
d_call: TRBD1
cdr3_nt: TGTGCCAGTAGTGACCCGGGACAGCCGGCGGGCACTGAAGCTTTCTTT
cdr3_aa: CASSDPGQPAGTEAFF

cdr3_length: 14
clone_size: .
v_call: TRBV30
j_call: TRBJ2-7
d_call: TRBD2
cdr3_nt: TGTGCCTGGAGTACCCCTAGCGGGAAAAGCGAGCAGTACTTC
cdr3_aa: CAWSTPSGKSEQYF

cdr3_length: 16
clone_size: .
v_call: TRBV5-6
j_call: TRBJ1-3
d_call: .
cdr3_nt: TGTGCCAGCAGCTTGGTAACCTCGGGGCTTGGAAACACCATATATTTT
cdr3_aa: CASSLVTSGLGNTIYF

cdr3_length: 13
clone_size: .
v_call: TRBV11-3
j_call: TRBJ2-2
d_call: .
cdr3_nt: TGTGCCAGCAGCTTTAGTGAGATCGGGGAGCTGTTTTTT
cdr3_aa: CASSFSEIGELFF

cdr3_length: 14
clone_size: .
v_call: TRBV6-1
j_call: TRBJ1-3
d_call: .
cdr3_nt: TGTGCCAGCCTCCGAAGGAGCTCTGGAAACACCATATATTTT
cdr3_aa: CASLRRSSGNTIYF

cdr3_length: 13
clone_size: .
v_call: TRBV11-2
j_call: TRBJ2-1
d_call: TRBD2
cdr3_nt: TGTGCCAGCAGCTTAGATCGGGGGGGTATGCAGTTCTTC
cdr3_aa: CASSLDRGGMQFF

cdr3_length: 17
clone_size: .
v_call: TRBV11-2
j_call: TRBJ2-7
d_call: TRBD2
cdr3_nt: TGTGCCAGCAGCCCGAGGGGGGCTAGCGGGAGAATTGACGAGCAGTACTTC
cdr3_aa: CASSPRGASGRIDEQYF

cdr3_length: 13
clone_size: .
v_call: TRBV18
j_call: TRBJ1-2
d_call: .
cdr3_nt: TGTGCCAGCTCACCGTCCGGCAGCTATGGCTACACCTTC
cdr3_aa: CASSPSGSYGYTF

cdr3_length: 16
clone_size: once
v_call: TRBV5-1
j_call: TRBJ2-2
d_call: TRBD2
cdr3_nt: TGCGCCAGCAGCTTGGGGATAGCGGGAGCCTCCGGGGAGCTGTTTTTT
cdr3_aa: CASSLGIAGASGELFF

cdr3_length: 14
clone_size: once
v_call: TRBV19
j_call: TRBJ1-5
d_call: .
cdr3_nt: TGTGCCAGTACCCGAGGGGGGACACACCAGCCCCAGCATTTT
cdr3_aa: CASTRGGTHQPQHF

cdr3_length: 13
clone_size: .
v_call: TRBV25-1
j_call: TRBJ2-7
d_call: .
cdr3_nt: TGTGCCAGCAGTGACGGAGTGACCTACGAGCAGTACTTC
cdr3_aa: CASSDGVTYEQYF

cdr3_length: 15
clone_size: .
v_call: TRBV4-3
j_call: TRBJ2-7
d_call: TRBD1
cdr3_nt: TGCGCCAGCAGCCGATCCGGGACAGGGGGGAGAGAGCAGTACTTC
cdr3_aa: CASSRSGTGGREQYF

cdr3_length: 18
clone_size: .
v_call: TRBV4-1
j_call: TRBJ1-2
d_call: TRBD1
cdr3_nt: TGCGCCAGCAGCCAAGAGGGGGCCCGTTGGGACAGGGTCTATGGCTACACCTTC
cdr3_aa: CASSQEGARWDRVYGYTF

cdr3_length: 15
clone_size: .
v_call: TRBV30
j_call: TRBJ2-2
d_call: .
cdr3_nt: TGTGCCTTTTCTCAAGGGTCGGCGAACACCGGGGAGCTGTTTTTT
cdr3_aa: CAFSQGSANTGELFF

cdr3_length: 14
clone_size: .
v_call: TRBV29-1
j_call: TRBJ1-1
d_call: .
cdr3_nt: TGCAGCGTTGAGCCCTTGCGAGTGGAGTCTGAAGCTTTCTTT
cdr3_aa: CSVEPLRVESEAFF

cdr3_length: 16
clone_size: .
v_call: TRBV28
j_call: TRBJ2-5
d_call: TRBD2
cdr3_nt: TGTGCCAGCAGACCCCCTTCGAGCGGGAGTAGGGAGACCCAGTACTTC
cdr3_aa: CASRPPSSGSRETQYF

cdr3_length: 16
clone_size: .
v_call: TRBV4-3
j_call: TRBJ1-1
d_call: TRBD1
cdr3_nt: TGCGCCAGCAGCCAAGGGGACAGGTTTATGAACACTGAAGCTTTCTTT
cdr3_aa: CASSQGDRFMNTEAFF

cdr3_length: 11
clone_size: .
v_call: TRBV2
j_call: TRBJ2-1
d_call: .
cdr3_nt: TGTGCCAGCAGTGTAGGGACTGAGCAGTTCTTC
cdr3_aa: CASSVGTEQFF

cdr3_length: 15
clone_size: .
v_call: TRBV19
j_call: TRBJ2-7
d_call: TRBD1
cdr3_nt: TGTGCCAGTAGTACCAGACAGGGGTTACCTACGAAGCAGTACTTC
cdr3_aa: CASSTRQGLPTKQYF

cdr3_length: 16
clone_size: .
v_call: TRBV5-1
j_call: TRBJ2-7
d_call: TRBD1
cdr3_nt: TGCGCCAGCAGCTCCGGGACAGGGGCAAAGACCTACGAGCAGTACTTC
cdr3_aa: CASSSGTGAKTYEQYF

cdr3_length: 16
clone_size: .
v_call: TRBV7-9
j_call: TRBJ2-3
d_call: TRBD2
cdr3_nt: TGTGCCAGCAGCTTAGGCACGGGAGGGCCGGTAGATACGCAGTATTTT
cdr3_aa: CASSLGTGGPVDTQYF

cdr3_length: 14
clone_size: few
v_call: TRBV19
j_call: TRBJ2-7
d_call: .
cdr3_nt: TGTGCCAGTAGTATGGTAGGGCCCCTCTACGAGCAGTACTTC
cdr3_aa: CASSMVGPLYEQYF

cdr3_length: 16
clone_size: .
v_call: TRBV29-1
j_call: TRBJ2-1
d_call: .
cdr3_nt: TGCAGCGTTGTTCTTGGGCCGGCGGGGTATTACAATGAGCAGTTCTTC
cdr3_aa: CSVVLGPAGYYNEQFF

cdr3_length: 15
clone_size: .
v_call: TRBV2
j_call: TRBJ2-2
d_call: TRBD1
cdr3_nt: TGTGCCAGCAGGGAGGTGGGACAGGGGACCCGGGAGCTGTTTTTT
cdr3_aa: CASREVGQGTRELFF

cdr3_length: 16
clone_size: .
v_call: TRBV7-9
j_call: TRBJ1-3
d_call: TRBD1
cdr3_nt: TGTGCCAGCAGCTACCCGACAGGGAATTCTGGAAACACCATATATTTT
cdr3_aa: CASSYPTGNSGNTIYF

cdr3_length: 13
clone_size: .
v_call: TRBV7-2
j_call: TRBJ2-5
d_call: TRBD1
cdr3_nt: TGTGCCAGCAGCTTAGATGGATCGGGACAGGAGTACTTC
cdr3_aa: CASSLDGSGQEYF

cdr3_length: 15
clone_size: few
v_call: TRBV5-5
j_call: TRBJ2-7
d_call: TRBD2
cdr3_nt: TGTGCCAGCAGCTTCCTAGCGGGAGCAGGCTACGAGCAGTACTTC
cdr3_aa: CASSFLAGAGYEQYF

cdr3_length: 15
clone_size: .
v_call: TRBV29-1
j_call: TRBJ2-5
d_call: .
cdr3_nt: TGCAGCGTTACCGAGAGACAGGCTACGCGAGAGACCCAGTACTTC
cdr3_aa: CSVTERQATRETQYF

cdr3_length: 13
clone_size: .
v_call: TRBV29-1
j_call: TRBJ2-1
d_call: .
cdr3_nt: TGCAGCGTTGGCGGGCAACATACCAATGAGCAGTTCTTC
cdr3_aa: CSVGGQHTNEQFF

cdr3_length: 12
clone_size: once
v_call: TRBV6-1
j_call: TRBJ2-1
d_call: TRBD1
cdr3_nt: TGTGCCAGCAGAAGGACAGGGGACGGAAACTTCTTC
cdr3_aa: CASRRTGDGNFF

cdr3_length: 14
clone_size: .
v_call: TRBV9
j_call: TRBJ2-7
d_call: .
cdr3_nt: TGTGCCAGCAGCTCGCGGACCCTAGGCCACGAGCAGTACTTC
cdr3_aa: CASSSRTLGHEQYF

cdr3_length: 14
clone_size: .
v_call: TRBV6-5
j_call: TRBJ2-3
d_call: .
cdr3_nt: TGTGCCAGCAAGGAGGCCGTGAGTACAGATACGCAGTATTTT
cdr3_aa: CASKEAVSTDTQYF

cdr3_length: 15
clone_size: .
v_call: TRBV4-1
j_call: TRBJ1-2
d_call: .
cdr3_nt: TGCGCCAGCAGCCATTCACAGGGAGAGAACTATGGCTACACCTTC
cdr3_aa: CASSHSQGENYGYTF

cdr3_length: 14
clone_size: .
v_call: TRBV25-1
j_call: TRBJ1-1
d_call: .
cdr3_nt: TGTGCCAGCAGTGAATTTAAGGGGTACACTGAAGCTTTCTTT
cdr3_aa: CASSEFKGYTEAFF

cdr3_length: 14
clone_size: .
v_call: TRBV19
j_call: TRBJ1-3
d_call: .
cdr3_nt: TGTGCCAGTCTTCCGGGGGCCTCTGGAAACACCATATATTTT
cdr3_aa: CASLPGASGNTIYF

cdr3_length: 20
clone_size: .
v_call: TRBV11-3
j_call: TRBJ1-1
d_call: TRBD1
cdr3_nt: TGTGCCAGCAGCACGGGGCTTGGAAAGTGGAGGGGGCTTAGGGGCACTGAAGCTTTCTTT
cdr3_aa: CASSTGLGKWRGLRGTEAFF

cdr3_length: 14
clone_size: .
v_call: TRBV5-1
j_call: TRBJ2-1
d_call: .
cdr3_nt: TGCGCCAGCAGCTTGGGGGGGTCCTACAATGAGCAGTTCTTC
cdr3_aa: CASSLGGSYNEQFF

cdr3_length: 15
clone_size: .
v_call: TRBV2
j_call: TRBJ1-6
d_call: .
cdr3_nt: TGTGCCAGCAGTGATCGAGAACCGTTACATTCACCCCTCCACTTT
cdr3_aa: CASSDREPLHSPLHF

cdr3_length: 14
clone_size: few
v_call: TRBV30
j_call: TRBJ1-4
d_call: .
cdr3_nt: TGTGCCTGGAGCGCTGGCGGGGCCGGTGAAAAACTGTTTTTT
cdr3_aa: CAWSAGGAGEKLFF

cdr3_length: 13
clone_size: .
v_call: TRBV5-6
j_call: TRBJ1-6
d_call: TRBD1
cdr3_nt: TGTGCCAGCAGTGGGACAGGGGATTCACCCCTCCACTTT
cdr3_aa: CASSGTGDSPLHF

cdr3_length: 15
clone_size: .
v_call: TRBV6-5
j_call: TRBJ1-1
d_call: .
cdr3_nt: TGTGCCAGCAGTTACTCGATTGTACACAACACTGAAGCTTTCTTT
cdr3_aa: CASSYSIVHNTEAFF